One sample yielded the 21 T cell receptor beta chains listed below, sequenced in a study of blood T cells in healthy people across ages. Together with a sample-barcoded 5' primer, a J-beta primer mix was included in a second PCR lasting about 7 to 11 cycles. Using its own MiXCR run on the 5' RACE reads, TCRdb lists one record per CDR3 protein. The repertoire includes about a million distinct CDR3 sequences, under 40% of them detected once, and about 12% sits in the top ten. The sequencing sample was made of blood. The source is a man aged 18 to 30 in good health.

The chain combines TRBV2 with TRBJ1-4, with a tentative D call TRBD1 (6 bases). The CDR3 runs to 15 residues. Germline assignment: CDR1 SNHLY and CDR2 FYNNEI. V gave up 6 bases and J gave up 3 bases, with 14 bases separating them. The CDR3 here is CASRQGKSANEKLFF. Written as DNA, the CDR3 is TGTGCCAGCAGGCAGGGGAAGTCGGCTAATGAAAAACTGTTTTTT.

Remarks on this clonotype: A much larger clone lies a single base off, so this may be a read error. The chain uses TRBV4-2 and TRBJ2-1; TRBD2 agrees at 12 bases. With the DNA end fitting TRBJ2-7 better, the J assignment may be wrong. CDR1 LGHNA and CDR2 YNFKEQ come from the germline V gene. The CDR3 is 20 residues long. The CDR3 loop reads CASSQDMASGGGSSYNEQYF. The CDR3 DNA sequence: TGTGCCAGCAGCCAAGATATGGCTAGCGGGGGGGGAAGCTCCTACAATGAGCAGTACTTC.

Concerning this clonotype itself: An end of the junction differs from the germline gene, which may be a read error. The chain uses TRBV14 and TRBJ2-1; TRBD2 matches 11 bases. The CDR3 sequence is 16 residues long. The germline V gene encodes CDR1 SGHDN and CDR2 FVKESK. The CDR3: CASGQLTSGIYNEQFF. The DNA of the CDR3 is TGTGCCAGCGGCCAATTGACTAGCGGGATTTACAATGAGCAGTTCTTC.

The chain has TRBV20-1 and TRBJ2-3; 8 bases line up with TRBD2. The ends lost 5 bases at V and 7 bases at J; junction bases unmatched: 5. CDR1 DFQATT and CDR2 SNEGSKA come from the germline V gene (reference sequence). CDR3 length: 12 amino acids. Here the CDR3 DNA reads TGCAGTGCTCGCGGGGGGACATATACGCAGTATTTT. Translated: CSARGGTYTQYF.

V and J are TRBV4-1 and TRBJ1-5, with D unresolved. In germline, CDR1 is MGHRA, CDR2 YSYEKL. The CDR3 is 15 residues long. V lost 1 base to trimming and J lost 4 bases, with 11 bases between them. The CDR3: CASSQVQVGNQPQHF. In DNA, the CDR3 is TGCGCCAGCAGCCAAGTCCAGGTGGGGAATCAGCCCCAGCATTTT.

This clonotype has a handful of counts. The rearrangement joins TRBV27 to TRBJ1-5, with D unresolved. CDR1 MNHEY and CDR2 SMNVEV come from the germline V gene (reference sequence). Between the trimmed V and J ends, which lost 6 bases and 9 bases, there was a span of 18 bases. CDR3 length: 14 residues. CDR3 residues: CASSLRTNGRPQHF. DNA for the CDR3: TGTGCCAGCAGCCTCCGGACCAACGGACGGCCCCAGCATTTT.

The chain recombines TRBV6-2 or TRBV6-3 with TRBJ1-2; maybe TRBD1 (5 bases). The CDR3 contains 15 residues. The germline gives CDR1 MNHEY, CDR2 SVGEGT. V lost 5 bases and J lost 4, with 17 bases in between. CDR3 in amino acids: CASSHIARDLYGYTF. In DNA form, the CDR3 reads TGTGCCAGCAGTCACATCGCCCGGGACCTCTATGGCTACACCTTC.

The gene calls are TRBV30 and TRBJ1-4; D is ambiguous. Trimming left V 2 bases short and J 0 bases short, with 13 bases between. CDR1 GTSNPN and CDR2 SVGIG come from the germline V gene (reference sequence). CDR3 length: 16 residues. The CDR3 DNA follows: TGTGCCTGGAGTCGCTACGGACTGGCAACTAATGAAAAACTGTTTTTT. This codes for CAWSRYGLATNEKLFF.

The chain links TRBV7-2 to TRBJ1-2; D not resolved. Germline CDR1 reads SGHTA; CDR2 reads FQGNSA. There are 13 residues in the CDR3. Trimming took 5 bases from V and 7 from J, leaving 14 bases between them. The CDR3 reads CASSLSSTGGYTF. CDR3 nucleotide sequence: TGTGCCAGCAGCCTGAGTAGTACGGGTGGCTACACCTTC.

The chain carries TRBV6-2 or TRBV6-3 and TRBJ2-7; 7 nucleotides match TRBD2. The tail of the sequence fits TRBJ2-5 better, so the J call may be wrong. Germline CDR1 is MNHEY and CDR2 is SVGEGT. The CDR3 spans 15 residues. The CDR3 reads CASSYSRLAVETQYF. The CDR3 DNA reads TGTGCCAGCAGTTACTCAAGACTAGCAGTAGAGACCCAGTACTTC.

CDR3: CASSLASGANKKTQYF. The DNA for the CDR3 is TGTGCCAGCAGCTTAGCTAGCGGGGCGAATAAGAAAACCCAGTACTTC. The chain couples TRBV7-9 to TRBJ2-5; 8 positions agree with TRBD2. Germline assignment: CDR1 SEHNR and CDR2 FQNEAQ (reference sequence). The CDR3 length is 16 residues. The V gene end was trimmed by 0 bases and the J gene end by 8 bases; junction bases not matched to a gene: 11.

The J gene is TRBJ2-1, the V gene TRBV20-1; D may be TRBD1 or TRBD2 (5 bases each). Per the germline V gene, CDR1 is DFQATT and CDR2 is SNEGSKA (reference sequence). V was pared by 6 bases and J by 4 bases, with 16 bases between. CDR3 length: 14 residues. The CDR3 bases are TGCAGTGCACCACAGGACTTAAATTACAATGAGCAGTTCTTC. Translated, it gives CSAPQDLNYNEQFF.

This clonotype was observed a single time. The V and J genes are TRBV29-1 and TRBJ2-1, with 9 bases fitting TRBD2. The DNA end favors TRBJ2-7, so the J call may be wrong. The CDR3 contains 15 residues. Germline V gene data show CDR1 as SQVTM and CDR2 as ANQGSEA. The CDR3 loop is CSVKPSGDSYNEQYF. In DNA, the CDR3 is TGCAGCGTAAAGCCTAGCGGGGACTCCTACAATGAGCAGTACTTC.

The gene calls are TRBV28 and TRBJ1-1; TRBD1 agrees at 7 bases. The CDR3 length is 14 residues. Germline values: CDR1 MDHEN, CDR2 SYDVKM. Unmatched junction bases numbered 9, after V lost 7 bases and J lost 4 bases. The CDR3 sequence is CASTATGKGTEAFF. The CDR3 DNA is TGTGCCAGCACCGCGACAGGGAAGGGCACTGAAGCTTTCTTT.

This clonotype was picked up a small number of times. The V gene is TRBV27, the J gene TRBJ2-7; TRBD2 matches 11 bases. Unmatched junction bases numbered 3, after V lost 5 bases and J lost 3 bases. The CDR3 is 14 amino acids. Germline-derived CDR1 and CDR2 are MNHEY and SMNVEV (reference sequence). As DNA, the CDR3 is TGTGCCAGCAGTCCCACTAGCGGGGGCTACGAGCAGTACTTC. Translated: CASSPTSGGYEQYF.

This sequence joins TRBV27 and TRBJ1-1; D gene unclear. The ends were cut back, 6 bases at V and 0 bases at J, with 14 bases in the middle. Germline CDR1 and CDR2: MNHEY and SMNVEV (reference sequence). The CDR3 is 15 amino acids. The CDR3 protein is CASSLTGSMNTEAFF. CDR3 nucleotide sequence: TGTGCCAGCAGCCTAACGGGATCCATGAACACTGAAGCTTTCTTT.

The gene calls are TRBV9 and TRBJ2-6; D perhaps matches TRBD2 (6 bases). CDR1 SGDLS and CDR2 YYNGEE come from the germline V gene. The V end lost 4 bases, the J end lost 4 bases, and 9 bases lay between the germline ends. CDR3 length equals 14 residues. DNA for the CDR3: TGTGCCAGCAGCCCTGCGGGAGGGGCCAACGTCCTGACTTTC. It specifies CASSPAGGANVLTF.

Comment on this clonotype: At one end the junction does not follow the germline gene, possibly because of a read error. The chain uses TRBV18 and TRBJ1-4, with unresolved D. The CDR3 extends over 17 amino acids. Germline V gene sequence: CDR1 KGHSH, CDR2 LQKENI. The CDR3 region has the DNA TGTGCCAGCTCACCTCGACAAACAAACCCAACTAATGAAAAATTGTTTTTT. Translating it yields CASSPRQTNPTNEKLFF. The complete variable domain, with remaining parts taken from reference TRBV18 and TRBJ1-4, reads NAGVMQNPRHLVRRRGQEARLRCSPMKGHSHVYWYRQLPEEGLKFMVYLQKENIIDESGMPKERFSAEFPKEGPSILRIQQVVRGDSAAYFCASSPRQTNPTNEKLFFGSGTQLSVL.

The rearrangement links TRBV3-1 to TRBJ2-1; 8 nucleotides match TRBD2. Trimming removed 4 bases from V and 2 bases from J; junction bases left unmatched: 7. CDR3 length: 16 amino acids. The V gene's germline CDR1 is LGHDT and CDR2 YNNKEL (reference sequence). In nucleotides, the CDR3 is TGTGCCAGCAGCCTTAGCGGGGAGCTTGCCTACAATGAGCAGTTCTTC. This sequence encodes CASSLSGELAYNEQFF.

This clonotype was seen a handful of times. The J gene is TRBJ2-1, the V gene TRBV5-1; 8 bases map to TRBD1. V lost 4 bases, J lost 0 bases, and 6 bases stayed unmatched. Germline V gene sequence: CDR1 SGHRS, CDR2 YFSETQ. The CDR3 is 16 residues long. The CDR3 nucleotides read TGCGCCAGCAGCCCCAGGACAGGGAACTCCTACAATGAGCAGTTCTTC. This encodes CASSPRTGNSYNEQFF.

The genes are TRBV29-1 and TRBJ1-2; weak D call: TRBD1 (6 bases). Germline CDR1 SQVTM, CDR2 ANQGSEA. Trimming removed 4 bases at V and 8 bases at J, with 17 bases between. The CDR3 runs 13 residues. The CDR3 coding sequence is TGCAGCGTTGTAGGTTTGGGGGCGCGAGGCTACACCTTC. This sequence encodes CSVVGLGARGYTF.